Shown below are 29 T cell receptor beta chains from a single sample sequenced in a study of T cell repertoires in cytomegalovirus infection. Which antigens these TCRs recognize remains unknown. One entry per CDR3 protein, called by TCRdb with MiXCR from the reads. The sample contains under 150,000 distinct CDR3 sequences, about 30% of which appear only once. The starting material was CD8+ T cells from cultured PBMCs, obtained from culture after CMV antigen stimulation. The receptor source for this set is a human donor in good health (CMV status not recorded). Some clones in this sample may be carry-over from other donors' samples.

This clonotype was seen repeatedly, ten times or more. In DNA, the CDR3 is TGTGCCAGCAACGGGATCGACTCTGGAAACACCATATATTTT. Translation: CASNGIDSGNTIYF. The J gene is TRBJ1-3, the V gene TRBV7-9; D not resolved. The CDR3 totals 14 residues. CDR1 and CDR2 (germline): SEHNR, FQNEAQ (reference sequence). V gave up 7 bases and J gave up 0 bases, with 10 bases separating them.

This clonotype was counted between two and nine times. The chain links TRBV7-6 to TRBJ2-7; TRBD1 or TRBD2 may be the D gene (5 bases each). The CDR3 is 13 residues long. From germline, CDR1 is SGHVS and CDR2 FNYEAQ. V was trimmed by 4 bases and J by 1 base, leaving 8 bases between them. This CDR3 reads CASSSGPSYEQYF. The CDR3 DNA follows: TGTGCCAGCAGCTCGGGACCTTCCTACGAGCAGTACTTC.

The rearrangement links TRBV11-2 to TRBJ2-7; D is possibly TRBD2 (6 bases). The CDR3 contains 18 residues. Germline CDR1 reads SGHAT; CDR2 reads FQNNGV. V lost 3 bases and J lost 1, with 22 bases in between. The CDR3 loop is CASSFTIKNRDSSYEQYF. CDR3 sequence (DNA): TGTGCCAGCAGCTTTACGATTAAAAACCGGGACTCTTCCTACGAGCAGTACTTC.

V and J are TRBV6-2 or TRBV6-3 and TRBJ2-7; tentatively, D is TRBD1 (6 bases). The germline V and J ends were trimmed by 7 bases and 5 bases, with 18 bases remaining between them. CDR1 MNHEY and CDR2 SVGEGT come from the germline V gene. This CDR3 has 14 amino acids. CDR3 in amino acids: CASIPRDNVHEQYF. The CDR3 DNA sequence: TGTGCCAGCATTCCCCGGGACAACGTCCACGAGCAGTACTTC.

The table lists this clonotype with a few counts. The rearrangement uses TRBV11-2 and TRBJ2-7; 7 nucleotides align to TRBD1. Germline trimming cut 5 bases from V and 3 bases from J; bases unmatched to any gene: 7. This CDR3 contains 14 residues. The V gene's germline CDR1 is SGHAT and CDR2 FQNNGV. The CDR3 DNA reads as TGTGCCAGCAGCCCCGGCTCAGGGGGCTACGAGCAGTACTTC. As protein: CASSPGSGGYEQYF.

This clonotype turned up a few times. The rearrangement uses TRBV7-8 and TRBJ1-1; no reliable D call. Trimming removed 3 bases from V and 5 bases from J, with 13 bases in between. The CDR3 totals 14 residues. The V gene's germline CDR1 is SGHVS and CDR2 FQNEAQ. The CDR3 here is CASSFAATRTEAFF. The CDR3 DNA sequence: TGTGCCAGCAGCTTTGCGGCTACACGAACTGAAGCTTTCTTT.

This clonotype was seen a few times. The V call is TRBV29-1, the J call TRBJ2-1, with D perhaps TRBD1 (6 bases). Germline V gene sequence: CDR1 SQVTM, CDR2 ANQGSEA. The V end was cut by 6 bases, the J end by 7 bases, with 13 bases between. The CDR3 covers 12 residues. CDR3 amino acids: CSVCWGQNEQFF. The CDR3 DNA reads TGCAGCGTCTGCTGGGGGCAAAATGAGCAGTTCTTC.

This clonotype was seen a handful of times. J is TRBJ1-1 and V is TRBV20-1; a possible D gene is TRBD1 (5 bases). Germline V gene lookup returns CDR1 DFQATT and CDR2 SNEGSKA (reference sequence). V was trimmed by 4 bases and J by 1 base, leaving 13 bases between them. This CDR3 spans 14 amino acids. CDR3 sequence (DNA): TGCAGTGCTACCCACTCCACAGGGAACACTGAAGCTTTCTTT. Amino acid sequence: CSATHSTGNTEAFF.

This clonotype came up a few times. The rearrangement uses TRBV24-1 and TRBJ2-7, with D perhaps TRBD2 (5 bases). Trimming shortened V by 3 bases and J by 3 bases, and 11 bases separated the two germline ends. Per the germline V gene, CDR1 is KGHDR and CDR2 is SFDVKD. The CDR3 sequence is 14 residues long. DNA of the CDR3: TGTGCCACCAGTGATAGATCACGGGGCTACGAGCAGTACTTC. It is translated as CATSDRSRGYEQYF.

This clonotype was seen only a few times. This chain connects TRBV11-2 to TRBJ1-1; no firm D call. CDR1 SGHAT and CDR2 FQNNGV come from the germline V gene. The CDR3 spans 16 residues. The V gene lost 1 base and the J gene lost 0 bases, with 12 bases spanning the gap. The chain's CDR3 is CASSLARRGVNTEAFF. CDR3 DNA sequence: TGTGCCAGCAGCTTAGCGCGAAGAGGTGTGAACACTGAAGCTTTCTTT.

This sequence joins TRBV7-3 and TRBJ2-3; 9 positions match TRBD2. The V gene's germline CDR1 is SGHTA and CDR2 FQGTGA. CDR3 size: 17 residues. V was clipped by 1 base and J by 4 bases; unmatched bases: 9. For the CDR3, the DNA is TGTGCCAGCAGCTTAAACGGTGCGGGACTAGCTGCAGATACGCAGTATTTT. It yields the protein CASSLNGAGLAADTQYF. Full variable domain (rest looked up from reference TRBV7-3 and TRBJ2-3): GAGVSQTPSNKVTEKGKYVELRCDPISGHTALYWYRQSLGQGPEFLIYFQGTGAADDSGLPNDRFFAVRPEGSVSTLKIQRTERGDSAVYLCASSLNGAGLAADTQYFGPGTRLTVL.

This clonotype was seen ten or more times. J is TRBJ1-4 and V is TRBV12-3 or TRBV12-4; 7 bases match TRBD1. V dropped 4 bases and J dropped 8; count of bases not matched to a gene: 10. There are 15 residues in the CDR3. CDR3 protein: CASSSLDRSWEKLFF. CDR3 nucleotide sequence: TGTGCCAGCAGTTCCCTGGACAGGAGTTGGGAAAAACTGTTTTTT.

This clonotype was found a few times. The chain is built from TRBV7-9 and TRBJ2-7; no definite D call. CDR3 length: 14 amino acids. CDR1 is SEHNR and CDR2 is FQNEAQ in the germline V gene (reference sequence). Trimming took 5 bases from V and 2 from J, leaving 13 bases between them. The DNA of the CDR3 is TGTGCCAGCAGCCCGCGGACCCACGCCTACGAGCAGTACTTC. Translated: CASSPRTHAYEQYF.

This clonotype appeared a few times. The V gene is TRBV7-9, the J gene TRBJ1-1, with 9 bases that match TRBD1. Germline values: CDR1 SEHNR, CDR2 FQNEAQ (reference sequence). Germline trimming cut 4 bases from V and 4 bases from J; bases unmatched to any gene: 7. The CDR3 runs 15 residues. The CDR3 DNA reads TGTGCCAGCAGCTCTCCTAGGACAGGGGTCACTGAAGCTTTCTTT. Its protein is CASSSPRTGVTEAFF.

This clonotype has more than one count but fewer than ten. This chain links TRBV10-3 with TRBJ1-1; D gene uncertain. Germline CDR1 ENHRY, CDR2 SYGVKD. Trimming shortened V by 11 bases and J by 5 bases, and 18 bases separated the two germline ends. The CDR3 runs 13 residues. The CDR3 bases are TGTGCCTCCAACGGGGTTTCAACGACTGAAGCTTTCTTT. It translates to CASNGVSTTEAFF.

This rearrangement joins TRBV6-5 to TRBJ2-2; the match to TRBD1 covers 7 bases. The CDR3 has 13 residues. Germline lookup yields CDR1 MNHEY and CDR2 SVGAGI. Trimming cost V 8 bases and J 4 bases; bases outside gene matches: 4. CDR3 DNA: TGTGCCAGCCGGGACAGACTCACCGGGGAGCTGTTTTTT. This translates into CASRDRLTGELFF.

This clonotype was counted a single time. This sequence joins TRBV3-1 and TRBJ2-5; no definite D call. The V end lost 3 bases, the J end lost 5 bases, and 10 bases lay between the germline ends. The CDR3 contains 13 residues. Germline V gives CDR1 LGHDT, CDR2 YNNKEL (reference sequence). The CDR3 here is CASSHDTNETQYF. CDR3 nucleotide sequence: TGTGCCAGCAGCCATGATACCAATGAGACCCAGTACTTC.

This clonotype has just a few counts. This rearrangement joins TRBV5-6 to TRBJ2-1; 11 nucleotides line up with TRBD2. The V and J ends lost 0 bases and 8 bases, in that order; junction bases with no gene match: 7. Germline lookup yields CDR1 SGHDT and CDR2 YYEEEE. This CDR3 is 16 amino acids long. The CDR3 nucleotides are TGTGCCAGCAGCTTGGGGGCTAGCGGGGGGCAAGATGAGCAGTTCTTC. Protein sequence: CASSLGASGGQDEQFF. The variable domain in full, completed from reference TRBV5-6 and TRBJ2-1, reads DAGVTQSPTHLIKTRGQQVTLRCSPKSGHDTVSWYQQALGQGPQFIFQYYEEEERQRGNFPDRFSGHQFPNYSSELNVNALLLGDSALYLCASSLGASGGQDEQFFGPGTRLTVL.

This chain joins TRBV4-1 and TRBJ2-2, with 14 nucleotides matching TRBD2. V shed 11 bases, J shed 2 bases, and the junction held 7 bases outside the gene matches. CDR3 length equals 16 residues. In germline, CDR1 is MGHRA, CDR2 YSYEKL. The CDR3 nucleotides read TGCGCCGGAGGGACTAGCGGGGGAAGAAACACCGGGGAGCTGTTTTTT. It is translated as CAGGTSGGRNTGELFF.

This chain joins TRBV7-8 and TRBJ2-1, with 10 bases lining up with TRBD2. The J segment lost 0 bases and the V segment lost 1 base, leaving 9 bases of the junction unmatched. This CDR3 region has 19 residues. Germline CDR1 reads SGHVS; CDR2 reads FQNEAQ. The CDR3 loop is CASSLDPAGGPGSYNEQFF. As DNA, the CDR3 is TGTGCCAGCAGCTTAGATCCAGCGGGGGGGCCGGGCTCCTACAATGAGCAGTTCTTC.

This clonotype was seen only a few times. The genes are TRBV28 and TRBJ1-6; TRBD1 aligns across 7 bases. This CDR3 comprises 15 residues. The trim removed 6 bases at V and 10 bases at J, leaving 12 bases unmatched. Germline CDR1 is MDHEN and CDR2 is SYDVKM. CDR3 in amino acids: CASSFTGTVDSPLHF. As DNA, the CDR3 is TGTGCCAGCAGCTTCACCGGGACAGTGGACTCACCCCTCCACTTT.

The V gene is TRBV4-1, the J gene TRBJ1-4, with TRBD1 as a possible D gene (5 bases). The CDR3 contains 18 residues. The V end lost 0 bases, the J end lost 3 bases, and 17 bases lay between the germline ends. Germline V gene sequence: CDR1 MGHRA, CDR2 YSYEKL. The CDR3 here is CASSQDRQGVTANEKLFF. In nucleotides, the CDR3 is TGCGCCAGCAGCCAAGATCGGCAGGGAGTGACGGCTAATGAAAAACTGTTTTTT.

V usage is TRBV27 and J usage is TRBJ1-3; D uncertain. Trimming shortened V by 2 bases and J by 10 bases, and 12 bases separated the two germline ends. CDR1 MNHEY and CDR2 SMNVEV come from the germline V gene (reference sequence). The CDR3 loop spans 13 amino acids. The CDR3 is CASSLGPSGTIYF. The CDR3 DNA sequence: TGTGCCAGCAGTTTAGGCCCCTCTGGAACCATATATTTT.

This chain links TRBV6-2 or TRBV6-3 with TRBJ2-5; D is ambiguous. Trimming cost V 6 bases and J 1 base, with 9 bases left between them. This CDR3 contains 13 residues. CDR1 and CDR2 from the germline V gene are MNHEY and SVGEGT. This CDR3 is CASRPMGQETQYF. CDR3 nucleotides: TGTGCCAGCAGGCCAATGGGCCAAGAGACCCAGTACTTC.

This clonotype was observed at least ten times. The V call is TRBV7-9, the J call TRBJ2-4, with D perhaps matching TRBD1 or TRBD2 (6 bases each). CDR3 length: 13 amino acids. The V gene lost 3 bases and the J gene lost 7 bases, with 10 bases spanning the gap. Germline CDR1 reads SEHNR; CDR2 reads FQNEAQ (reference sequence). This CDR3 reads CASSFGGLNIQYF. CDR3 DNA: TGTGCCAGCAGCTTCGGGGGCTTGAACATTCAGTACTTC.

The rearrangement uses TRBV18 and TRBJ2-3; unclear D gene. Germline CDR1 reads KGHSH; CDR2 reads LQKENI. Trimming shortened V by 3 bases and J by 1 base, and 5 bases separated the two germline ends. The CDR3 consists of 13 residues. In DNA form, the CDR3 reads TGTGCCAGCTCACCCAGTCGCACAGATACGCAGTATTTT. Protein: CASSPSRTDTQYF.

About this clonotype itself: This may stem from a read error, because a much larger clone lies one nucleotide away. The CDR3 reads CACSHGRMNTEAFF. For the CDR3, the DNA is TGTGCCTGCAGCCACGGAAGGATGAACACTGAAGCTTTCTTT. The V and J genes are TRBV7-8 and TRBJ1-1; D ambiguous. Germline V lookup: CDR1 SGHVS, CDR2 FQNEAQ. This CDR3 has 14 amino acids.

The chain's CDR3 is CASSPRGPSGGGDNEQFF. Written as DNA, the CDR3 is TGTGCCAGCAGCCCAAGAGGGCCTAGCGGGGGGGGTGACAATGAGCAGTTCTTC. The V gene is TRBV7-6, the J gene TRBJ2-1; 12 positions match TRBD2. CDR3 length: 18 residues. Germline trimming cut 5 bases from V and 5 bases from J; bases unmatched to any gene: 13. In germline, CDR1 is SGHVS, CDR2 FNYEAQ.

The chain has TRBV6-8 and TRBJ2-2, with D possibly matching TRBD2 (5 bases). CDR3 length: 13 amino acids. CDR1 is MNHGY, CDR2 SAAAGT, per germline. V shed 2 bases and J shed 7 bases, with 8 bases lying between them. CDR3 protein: CASSYEGRGELFF. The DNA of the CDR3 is TGTGCCAGCAGTTACGAGGGCCGCGGGGAGCTGTTTTTT.